Following are 21 T cell receptor beta chains from one sample sequenced in a study of cytomegalovirus exposure and HLA in healthy donors. The PCR contained 60 Vbeta and 13 Jbeta primers. Produced via immunoSEQ multiplex PCR; TCRdb's table is partial and in-frame only. Counted here are about 120,000 clones, roughly four fifths occurring once; the ten biggest clones make up roughly 10%. Material for sequencing was PBMCs. All receptors come from a male donor in good health and CMV-seropositive.

J is TRBJ2-2 and V is TRBV25-1; 11 bases line up with TRBD2. The CDR3 extends over 14 amino acids. The germline gives CDR1 MGHDK, CDR2 SYGVNS. Germline trimming cut 4 bases from V and 7 bases from J; bases unmatched to any gene: 2. The CDR3 DNA follows: TGTGCCAGCAGTGTGGGACTAGCGGTCGGGGAGCTGTTTTTT. Translated, it gives CASSVGLAVGELFF.

There are a few counts of this clone. V usage is TRBV19 and J usage is TRBJ1-5, with 11 bases aligning to TRBD1. From germline, CDR1 is LNHDA and CDR2 SQIVND (reference sequence). Trimming at V came to 8 bases and at J to 6 bases, leaving 15 bases not matched to a gene. The CDR3 sequence is 17 residues long. The CDR3 spells CASLPFGTGGAGQPQHF. For the CDR3, the DNA is TGTGCCAGTTTACCGTTTGGGACAGGGGGTGCTGGTCAGCCCCAGCATTTT.

The chain links TRBV15 to TRBJ2-1; 7 bases match TRBD1. V lost 3 bases and J lost 1; bases outside the gene matches: 9. The CDR3 loop spans 17 amino acids. CDR1 is LNHNV, CDR2 YYDKDF, per germline (reference sequence). The CDR3 loop is CATSRILGTVSYNEQFF. CDR3 nucleotide sequence: TGTGCCACCAGCAGGATTCTCGGGACAGTGTCCTACAATGAGCAGTTCTTC.

The chain combines TRBV14 with TRBJ2-1; D may be TRBD2 (6 bases). Per the germline V gene, CDR1 is SGHDN and CDR2 is FVKESK. This CDR3 has 15 amino acids. Trimming pared 1 base from V and 2 bases from J, leaving 9 bases between. The CDR3 here is CASSQVRGTYNEQFF. The CDR3 DNA follows: TGTGCCAGCAGCCAAGTGCGGGGTACCTACAATGAGCAGTTCTTC.

The gene calls are TRBV28 and TRBJ1-5; unclear D gene. Germline V gene data show CDR1 as MDHEN and CDR2 as SYDVKM. Trimming pared 3 bases from V and 1 base from J, leaving 7 bases between. The CDR3 runs 14 residues. DNA for the CDR3: TGTGCCAGCAGTTTTGGAGGGAGCAATCAGCCCCAGCATTTT. Translating it yields CASSFGGSNQPQHF.

The chain joins TRBV20-1 to TRBJ2-7, with D possibly matching TRBD2 (6 bases). Trimming pared 5 bases from V and 6 bases from J, leaving 11 bases between. The CDR3 has 11 amino acids. CDR1 and CDR2 (germline): DFQATT, SNEGSKA (reference sequence). Here the CDR3 DNA reads TGCAGTGCTTCCCCCGGGGGCGAGCAGTACTTC. Its protein product is CSASPGGEQYF.

V and J are TRBV19 and TRBJ1-3; possibly TRBD1 for D (5 bases). CDR1 is LNHDA, CDR2 SQIVND, per germline (reference sequence). The V gene lost 7 bases and the J gene lost 0 bases, with 16 bases spanning the gap. This CDR3 contains 16 residues. The CDR3 DNA sequence: TGTGCCAGTACCCCCTCAGGGCCCATCTCTGGAAACACCATATATTTT. Its protein product is CASTPSGPISGNTIYF. Complete variable domain (other parts from reference TRBV19 and TRBJ1-3): DGGITQSPKYLFRKEGQNVTLSCEQNLNHDAMYWYRQDPGQGLRLIYYSQIVNDFQKGDIAEGYSVSREKKESFPLTVTSAQKNPTAFYLCASTPSGPISGNTIYFGEGSWLTVV.

Only one count was recorded for this clone. The rearrangement links TRBV6-5 to TRBJ1-5, with a possible D match to TRBD1 (5 bases). Trimming removed 6 bases from V and 3 bases from J, with 9 bases in between. Germline lookup yields CDR1 MNHEY and CDR2 SVGAGI. CDR3 length: 13 residues. The CDR3, as DNA: TGTGCCAGCAGCATGGGACTCAATCAGCCCCAGCATTTT. Translating gives CASSMGLNQPQHF.

The chain carries TRBV2 and TRBJ2-7, with TRBD2 matching 7 bases. Germline lookup yields CDR1 SNHLY and CDR2 FYNNEI. The CDR3 covers 14 residues. V was clipped by 6 bases and J by 0 bases; unmatched bases: 5. This CDR3 reads CASRRAGNSYEQYF. The CDR3 bases are TGTGCCAGCAGGAGAGCGGGAAACTCCTACGAGCAGTACTTC.

The chain links TRBV9 to TRBJ1-2; tentative D call: TRBD1 (6 bases). Germline CDR1 and CDR2: SGDLS and YYNGEE. V was pared by 4 bases and J by 1 base, with 17 bases between. The CDR3 covers 16 residues. The CDR3 sequence is CASSSFGGRSNYGYTF. The CDR3 region has the DNA TGTGCCAGCAGCTCCTTCGGGGGGCGAAGTAACTATGGCTACACCTTC.

The chain uses TRBV19 and TRBJ2-3; 13 positions agree with TRBD2. J lost 4 bases, V lost 5 bases, and 9 bases had no gene match. The length of the CDR3 is 17 residues. In germline, CDR1 is LNHDA, CDR2 SQIVND (reference sequence). CDR3 nucleotide sequence: TGTGCCAGTAGTCTGTATTGGACTAGCGGGAGAGCAGATACGCAGTATTTT. Translating gives CASSLYWTSGRADTQYF.

This chain joins TRBV9 and TRBJ1-1; D is ambiguous. The germline V gene encodes CDR1 SGDLS and CDR2 YYNGEE. Trimming shortened V by 5 bases and J by 0 bases, and 11 bases separated the two germline ends. CDR3 length: 14 residues. DNA for the CDR3: TGTGCCAGCAGTCGTCAGGCGATGAACACTGAAGCTTTCTTT. Protein product: CASSRQAMNTEAFF.

The V call is TRBV11-1, the J call TRBJ1-2; TRBD1 aligns across 9 bases. CDR1 and CDR2 from the germline V gene are SGHAT and FQDESV (reference sequence). The CDR3 length is 14 residues. V lost 5 bases to trimming and J lost 6 bases; unmatched junction nucleotides: 7. The CDR3 DNA is TGTGCCAGCAGCGTCGACAGGGGGGGACATGGCTACACCTTC. Its protein product is CASSVDRGGHGYTF.

The chain uses TRBV30 and TRBJ2-3; no clear D. V lost 2 bases and J lost 0, with 12 bases in between. CDR3 length: 15 amino acids. The germline V gene encodes CDR1 GTSNPN and CDR2 SVGIG (reference sequence). The CDR3 DNA follows: TGTGCCTGGAGTAAAGGCGGAGTAAGCACAGATACGCAGTATTTT. Translating gives CAWSKGGVSTDTQYF.

J is TRBJ1-5 and V is TRBV7-2; TRBD1 matches at 9 bases. The V gene end was trimmed by 5 bases and the J gene end by 5 bases; junction bases not matched to a gene: 10. Germline values: CDR1 SGHTA, CDR2 FQGNSA. The CDR3 has 16 amino acids. CDR3 loop: CASSLYLDRGDQPQHF. The CDR3 bases are TGTGCCAGCAGCCTATACCTGGACAGGGGTGATCAGCCCCAGCATTTT.

As for this clone: An end of the junction does not agree with germline; a read error may underlie this. The chain recombines TRBV7-9 with TRBJ2-5; D possibly corresponds to TRBD2 (6 bases). The CDR3 length is 14 residues. Per germline, CDR1 SEHNR and CDR2 FQNEAQ (reference sequence). CDR3 region: CSSSHGGGEETQYF. The CDR3 DNA follows: TGTTCCAGCAGCCACGGGGGTGGTGAAGAGACCCAGTACTTC.

The chain couples TRBV6-5 to TRBJ2-3, with D hard to call. This CDR3 spans 14 amino acids. Germline V gene data show CDR1 as MNHEY and CDR2 as SVGAGI. Trimming cost V 7 bases and J 0 bases, with 11 bases left between them. Written as DNA, the CDR3 is TGTGCCAGCACAACTTCATCTAGCACAGATACGCAGTATTTT. Translating it yields CASTTSSSTDTQYF.

This clone was seen a single time. The CDR3, as DNA: TGCGCCAGCAGCCAAGTTCCGGGTCCCAGTGGCTATGGCTACACCTTC. Translated, it gives CASSQVPGPSGYGYTF. The J gene is TRBJ1-2, the V gene TRBV4-1; D remains ambiguous. Germline lookup yields CDR1 MGHRA and CDR2 YSYEKL. The CDR3 sequence is 16 residues long. Trimming pared 1 base from V and 4 bases from J, leaving 16 bases between.

This clone came up a few times. The gene calls are TRBV19 and TRBJ1-2, with unresolved D. V lost 3 bases and J 4 bases, leaving 15 bases between the germline ends. The V gene's germline CDR1 is LNHDA and CDR2 SQIVND (reference sequence). There are 15 residues in the CDR3. The CDR3 DNA reads as TGTGCCAGTAGTATCCCTGGGCCCGAGGGCTATGGCTACACCTTC. Translation gives CASSIPGPEGYGYTF.

This clone was picked up a small number of times. V gene TRBV4-2 combines with J gene TRBJ2-2; weak D call: TRBD2 (5 bases). The CDR3 has 14 residues. The V gene's germline CDR1 is LGHNA and CDR2 YNFKEQ. Trimming removed 5 bases at V and 5 bases at J, with 12 bases between. The CDR3, as DNA: TGTGCCAGCAGCATGACTACTCGGACCGGGGAGCTGTTTTTT. It encodes CASSMTTRTGELFF.

V gene TRBV2 combines with J gene TRBJ2-1; tentative D call: TRBD1 (5 bases). The CDR3 totals 12 residues. Trimming took 4 bases from V and 12 from J, leaving 13 bases between them. CDR1 is SNHLY, CDR2 FYNNEI, per germline. In DNA, the CDR3 is TGTGCCAGCAGTGTGTCATCTCAGGGGCAGTTCTTC. The encoded protein is CASSVSSQGQFF.